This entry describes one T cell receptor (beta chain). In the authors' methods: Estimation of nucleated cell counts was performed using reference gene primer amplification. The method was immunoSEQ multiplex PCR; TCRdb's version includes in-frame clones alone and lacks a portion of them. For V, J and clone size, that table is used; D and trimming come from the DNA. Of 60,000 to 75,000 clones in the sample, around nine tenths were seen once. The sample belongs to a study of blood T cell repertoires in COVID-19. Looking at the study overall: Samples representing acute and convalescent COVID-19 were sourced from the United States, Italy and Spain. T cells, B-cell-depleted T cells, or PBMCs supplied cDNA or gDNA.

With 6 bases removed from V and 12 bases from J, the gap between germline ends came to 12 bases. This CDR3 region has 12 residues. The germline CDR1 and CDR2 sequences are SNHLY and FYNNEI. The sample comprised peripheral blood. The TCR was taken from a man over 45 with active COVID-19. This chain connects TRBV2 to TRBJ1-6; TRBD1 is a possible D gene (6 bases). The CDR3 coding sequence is TGTGCCAGCAGCCTGGACAGTGGACCCCTCCACTTT. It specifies CASSLDSGPLHF.